The present TCR beta chain was sequenced within a study of blood T cell repertoires in COVID-19. Some clones are missing from TCRdb's copy, which holds only in-frame ones; the method was immunoSEQ multiplex PCR. This sample has 70,000 to 100,000 clones, with more than 80% found just once. In germline, CDR1 is SGHTA, CDR2 FQGNSA. Trimming removed 5 bases at V and 3 bases at J, with 6 bases between. The CDR3 loop spans 12 amino acids. Sequencing was done on a sample of peripheral blood. The receptor's source is a man aged 50 or older with COVID-19, enrolled during active disease. The J gene is TRBJ2-3, the V gene TRBV7-2, with D possibly matching TRBD2 (6 bases). The CDR3 is CASSGLTDTQYF. The DNA of the CDR3 is TGTGCCAGCAGCGGACTAACAGATACGCAGTATTTT.